The 20 T cell receptor beta chains presented below share a single source sample, sequenced in a study of T-cell reconstitution after alpha-beta-depleted transplantation in children (dated by TCRdb to 2016 to 2017). The treatment or condition label, read with the paper, signifies: allogeneic hematopoietic cell transplantation with graft depleted of TCRalphabeta T cells and CD19 B cells. Library construction relied on PCR. The instrument was an Illumina HiSeq 2500. Molecular barcoding was employed in the preparation of TCR libraries, with unique molecular identifiers being used to normalize TCRbeta repertoire quantification. The raw public reads went through TCRdb reprocessing: fastp at Q25, MiXCR clone calling, in-frame beta chains kept. CDR3 protein duplicates are merged, each entry listing the most common genes and DNA. This sample comprises approximately 650,000 distinct CDR3 sequences, about 12% of them detected only once. 0.79% of the sample is held by the ten biggest clonotypes.

Sequences were derived from PBMCs, sampled before TCRalphabeta/CD19-depleted stem cell transplant. These TCRs come from a girl aged 2-15 years with congenital amegakaryocytic thrombocytopenia, due to receive a stem cell transplant.

A few counts support this clonotype. The rearrangement links TRBV12-3 or TRBV12-4 to TRBJ2-7; weak D call: TRBD2 (6 bases). Trimming shortened V by 5 bases and J by 5 bases, and 10 bases separated the two germline ends. The CDR3 contains 12 residues. This CDR3 is CASSPAGHEQYF. CDR3 DNA sequence: TGTGCCAGCAGTCCCGCGGGGCACGAGCAGTACTTC.

At least ten counts were recorded for this clonotype. The chain is built from TRBV20-1 and TRBJ2-7; possible D gene TRBD2, 6 bases. This CDR3 spans 14 amino acids. Germline V gene data show CDR1 as DFQATT and CDR2 as SNEGSKA (reference sequence). The V end lost 1 base, the J end lost 3 bases, and 13 bases lay between the germline ends. The CDR3 here is CSARGQGGFYEQYF. In DNA form, the CDR3 reads TGCAGTGCTAGAGGGCAGGGAGGTTTCTACGAGCAGTACTTC.

There are a few counts of this clonotype. The V and J genes are TRBV5-1 and TRBJ1-1, with D possibly TRBD1 on 6 matching bases. Germline CDR1 and CDR2: SGHRS and YFSETQ. This CDR3 has 13 residues. The V gene lost 7 bases and the J gene lost 4 bases, with 14 bases spanning the gap. The CDR3 spells CASGQGRGTEAFF. DNA for the CDR3: TGCGCCAGCGGCCAGGGGAGAGGCACTGAAGCTTTCTTT.

This clonotype showed up many times. The V call is TRBV29-1, the J call TRBJ1-1; D unresolved. Trimming removed 8 bases at V and 2 bases at J, with 9 bases between. The CDR3 runs to 11 residues. The germline V gene encodes CDR1 SQVTM and CDR2 ANQGSEA. CDR3: CSPTRNTEAFF. DNA of the CDR3: TGCAGCCCGACGAGAAACACTGAAGCTTTCTTT.

The rearrangement joins TRBV27 to TRBJ2-7, with 9 nucleotides matching TRBD2. The ends lost 5 bases at V and 4 bases at J; junction bases unmatched: 9. This CDR3 comprises 15 residues. In germline, CDR1 is MNHEY, CDR2 SMNVEV (reference sequence). The DNA for the CDR3 is TGTGCCAGCAGTCCCTTTCTAGCGGGACATTACGAGCAGTACTTC. It yields the protein CASSPFLAGHYEQYF.

This clonotype was seen more than once but under ten times. The rearrangement joins TRBV5-6 to TRBJ2-7; D is uncertain. V was trimmed by 1 base and J by 7 bases, leaving 6 bases between them. The CDR3 has 11 amino acids. Germline V gene lookup returns CDR1 SGHDT and CDR2 YYEEEE. The CDR3 sequence is CASSLWREQYF. In DNA, the CDR3 is TGTGCCAGCAGCTTGTGGCGGGAGCAGTACTTC.

This chain joins TRBV28 and TRBJ2-5; 10 bases map to TRBD2. The V and J ends lost 6 bases and 2 bases, in that order; junction bases with no gene match: 15. CDR1 is MDHEN, CDR2 SYDVKM, per germline. The CDR3 length is 18 residues. CDR3 DNA: TGTGCCAGCAGCCCAGCGGCTAGCGGGAGTAGAGGGCAAGAGACCCAGTACTTC. It is translated as CASSPAASGSRGQETQYF. Together with reference TRBV28 and TRBJ2-5, the CDR3 gives the full variable domain: DVKVTQSSRYLVKRTGEKVFLECVQDMDHENMFWYRQDPGLGLRLIYFSYDVKMKEKGDIPEGYSVSREKKERFSLILESASTNQTSMYLCASSPAASGSRGQETQYFGPGTRLLVL.

The chain combines TRBV5-1 with TRBJ2-3; D remains unclear. The germline V gene encodes CDR1 SGHRS and CDR2 YFSETQ. The length of the CDR3 is 13 residues. Trimming removed 6 bases at V and 6 bases at J, with 14 bases between. CDR3 sequence: CASNHQSRDTQYF. The CDR3 region has the DNA TGCGCCAGCAACCACCAATCCAGGGATACGCAGTATTTT.

In its sample, this clonotype was seen many times. The V gene is TRBV5-1, the J gene TRBJ1-1, with D unresolved. CDR1 and CDR2 from the germline V gene are SGHRS and YFSETQ. The CDR3 length is 14 residues. V lost 0 bases, J lost 0 bases, and 6 bases lay in between. Here the CDR3 reads CASSLDSVNTEAFF. CDR3 bases: TGCGCCAGCAGCTTGGATAGCGTGAACACTGAAGCTTTCTTT.

This clonotype has a count of ten or more. The DNA of the CDR3 is TGCAGTGCTAGAAGTGGGACAGCGAACACCGGGGAGCTGTTTTTT. Protein: CSARSGTANTGELFF. The rearrangement uses TRBV20-1 and TRBJ2-2; TRBD1 matches 7 bases. Trimming at V came to 2 bases and at J to 0 bases, leaving 3 bases not matched to a gene. Germline loops: CDR1 DFQATT, CDR2 SNEGSKA (reference sequence). This CDR3 spans 15 amino acids.

Here the CDR3 reads CSAWGQGGLFGANVLTF. CDR3 bases: TGCAGTGCCTGGGGACAGGGTGGATTGTTCGGGGCCAACGTCCTGACTTTC. The chain employs TRBV20-1 and TRBJ2-6; 9 bases fit TRBD1. The junction had 13 bases not matched to a gene; V was cut back by 6 bases and J by 4 bases. Germline CDR1 is DFQATT and CDR2 is SNEGSKA (reference sequence). This CDR3 has 17 amino acids.

This clonotype came up many times. V and J are TRBV20-1 and TRBJ2-1; 9 nucleotides line up with TRBD2. Germline CDR1 is DFQATT and CDR2 is SNEGSKA (reference sequence). Trimming cost V 5 bases and J 8 bases; bases outside gene matches: 7. The length of the CDR3 is 13 residues. The CDR3 coding sequence is TGCAGTGCTGGGGGACTAGCAGGGGATGAGCAGTTCTTC. Protein: CSAGGLAGDEQFF.

The gene calls are TRBV20-1 and TRBJ1-1, with D perhaps TRBD1 (6 bases). There are 16 residues in the CDR3. V was shortened by 3 bases and J by 6 bases, with 23 bases between the two germline ends. From germline, CDR1 is DFQATT and CDR2 SNEGSKA (reference sequence). CDR3 sequence: CSARGWGASPRAEAFF. The CDR3 nucleotides are TGCAGTGCTAGGGGGTGGGGGGCGAGCCCCAGAGCTGAAGCTTTCTTT.

This clonotype was seen only a few times. V usage is TRBV7-2 and J usage is TRBJ1-1; tentative D call: TRBD1 (5 bases). Germline CDR1 and CDR2: SGHTA and FQGNSA. V lost 5 bases, J lost 7 bases, and 17 bases lay in between. This CDR3 has 14 amino acids. The CDR3 spells CASSPGTAHDEAFF. The CDR3 DNA reads TGTGCCAGCAGCCCGGGGACGGCTCACGATGAAGCTTTCTTT. Complete variable domain (other parts from reference TRBV7-2 and TRBJ1-1): GAGVSQSPSNKVTEKGKDVELRCDPISGHTALYWYRQSLGQGLEFLIYFQGNSAPDKSGLPSDRFSAERTGGSVSTLTIQRTQQEDSAVYLCASSPGTAHDEAFFGQGTRLTVV.

The genes are TRBV20-1 and TRBJ2-3, with 12 bases matching TRBD2. The length of the CDR3 is 16 residues. V was clipped by 6 bases and J by 0 bases; unmatched bases: 7. Germline loops: CDR1 DFQATT, CDR2 SNEGSKA (reference sequence). CDR3 nucleotide sequence: TGCAGTGCCCCTAGCGGGAGGGTTTTCAGCACAGATACGCAGTATTTT. Translation: CSAPSGRVFSTDTQYF.

The table lists this clonotype with a few counts. The CDR3 DNA is TGTGCCAGCAGTTTAACCGTGGCCCTAGCGGGAGGGCACGATGAGCAGTTCTTC. Translating gives CASSLTVALAGGHDEQFF. This rearrangement joins TRBV12-3 or TRBV12-4 to TRBJ2-1, with 12 bases matching TRBD2. V lost 2 bases and J lost 8; bases outside the gene matches: 13. This CDR3 is 18 amino acids long.

This clonotype was observed a few times. V and J are TRBV5-1 and TRBJ2-1, with 9 bases matching TRBD2. V lost 0 bases and J lost 7; bases outside the gene matches: 11. Germline-derived CDR1 and CDR2 are SGHRS and YFSETQ. This CDR3 is built from 17 residues. Written as DNA, the CDR3 is TGCGCCAGCAGCTTGGAAAGGGCGGGAGGGCCTAGGAATGAGCAGTTCTTC. It encodes CASSLERAGGPRNEQFF.

The chain employs TRBV5-1 and TRBJ2-3; the D is unclear. V was pared by 0 bases and J by 2 bases, with 7 bases between. The CDR3 spans 14 residues. Germline CDR1 reads SGHRS; CDR2 reads YFSETQ. DNA for the CDR3: TGCGCCAGCAGCTTGGCGGTTCACACAGATACGCAGTATTTT. Encoded protein: CASSLAVHTDTQYF.

The V gene is TRBV5-1, the J gene TRBJ1-6; the D gene is possibly TRBD1 (6 bases). The CDR3 loop spans 17 amino acids. Germline CDR1 and CDR2: SGHRS and YFSETQ. Trimming left V 4 bases short and J 4 bases short, with 18 bases between. DNA for the CDR3: TGCGCCAGCAGCAACGACCGGGACACCACATATAATTCACCCCTCCACTTT. Its protein is CASSNDRDTTYNSPLHF.

This clonotype appeared many times. The chain uses TRBV19 and TRBJ2-1; the match to TRBD2 covers 9 bases. V lost 4 bases to trimming and J lost 4 bases; unmatched junction nucleotides: 2. Germline V lookup: CDR1 LNHDA, CDR2 SQIVND (reference sequence). CDR3 length equals 14 residues. CDR3 DNA: TGTGCCAGTAGTAAGGGACTAGCTTACAATGAGCAGTTCTTC. It specifies CASSKGLAYNEQFF.